The 5 T cell receptor beta chains presented below share a single source sample, sequenced in a study of CD8+ T cells in alopecia areata. Treatment: oral pan-JAK inhibitor, 5-10 mg twice daily. Extraction and reverse transcription of RNA yielded cDNA as the sequencing template. Profiling relied on immunoSEQ multiplex PCR, and the TCRdb table lists in-frame clones only, not all of them. The profile covers approximately 150,000 clones, with roughly 58% appearing a single time and roughly 17% taken by the ten largest. The sample in question was CD4+ T cells sorted from blood, obtained between weeks 55 and 70, from a patient treated with tofacitinib. The origin of the receptors is a human donor with alopecia areata.

The genes are TRBV28 and TRBJ2-7; D is possibly TRBD1 (5 bases). V was clipped by 6 bases and J by 4 bases, with 10 bases between them. The CDR3 totals 12 residues. Germline V CDR1 and CDR2: MDHEN, SYDVKM. CDR3 nucleotide sequence: TGTGCCAGCAGCCTTGACAGTTACGAGCAGTACTTC. Amino acid sequence: CASSLDSYEQYF.

The chain is built from TRBV6-1 and TRBJ2-2, with D uncertain. The CDR3 consists of 13 residues. Germline-derived CDR1 and CDR2 are MNHNS and SASEGT. V dropped 3 bases and J dropped 6 bases, with 8 bases sitting between them. This chain's CDR3 is CASSELVPGELFF. As DNA, the CDR3 is TGTGCCAGCAGTGAGCTAGTGCCCGGGGAGCTGTTTTTT.

Regarding this clone: An end of the junction does not agree with germline; a read error may underlie this. The rearrangement uses TRBV2 and TRBJ2-7, with D perhaps given as TRBD1 or TRBD2 (5 bases each). This CDR3 is built from 15 residues. Germline CDR1 reads SNHLY; CDR2 reads FYNNEI. The CDR3 nucleotides read TGTGCCAGCAGTGAGGGACGGACCCCCTCCTCCGAGCAGTACTTC. Protein product: CASSEGRTPSSEQYF.

The J gene is TRBJ1-1, the V gene TRBV6-5; D is uncertain. CDR3 length: 11 residues. Germline lookup yields CDR1 MNHEY and CDR2 SVGAGI. Trimming removed 6 bases at V and 1 base at J, with 3 bases between. The chain's CDR3 is CASRQNTEAFF. CDR3 coding DNA: TGTGCCAGCAGACAGAACACTGAAGCTTTCTTT.

Worth noting for this clone: In the same sample, other DNA sequences code for this CDR3. The chain combines TRBV29-1 with TRBJ2-3; TRBD2 aligns across 9 bases. V shed 5 bases and J 1 base; nucleotides not matched to a gene: 1. CDR3 length equals 13 residues. Germline CDR1 and CDR2: SQVTM and ANQGSEA. In DNA form, the CDR3 reads TGCAGCGTTCAGCGGGGGGGCACAGATACGCAGTATTTT. It yields the protein CSVQRGGTDTQYF.